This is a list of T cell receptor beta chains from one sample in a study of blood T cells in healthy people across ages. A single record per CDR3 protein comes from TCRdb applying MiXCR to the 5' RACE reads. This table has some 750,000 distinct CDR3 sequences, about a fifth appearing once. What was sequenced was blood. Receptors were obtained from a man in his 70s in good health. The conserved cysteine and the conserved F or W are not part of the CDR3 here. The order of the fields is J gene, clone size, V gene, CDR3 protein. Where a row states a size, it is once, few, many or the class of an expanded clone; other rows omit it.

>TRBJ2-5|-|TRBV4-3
ARTNRLEETQY
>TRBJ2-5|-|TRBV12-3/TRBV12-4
ASLATNQETQY
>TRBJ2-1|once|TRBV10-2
ASSYLAGAGGSYNEQF
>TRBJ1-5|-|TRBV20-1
SARPGVGQPQH
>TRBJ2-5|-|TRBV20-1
SAELGLAGPEETQY
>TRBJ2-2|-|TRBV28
ASRDRVSGELF
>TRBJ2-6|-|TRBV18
ASSPLDSSSGANVLT
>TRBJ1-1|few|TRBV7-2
ASSLSVGITEAF
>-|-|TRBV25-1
ASRPGQDRVETQY
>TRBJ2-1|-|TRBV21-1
ASSKMDSSYNEQF
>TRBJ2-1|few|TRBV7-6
ASSLVVGKSAREQF
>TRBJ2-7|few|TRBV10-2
ASSVLGGSYEQY
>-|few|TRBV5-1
ASSLDLQGNEQY
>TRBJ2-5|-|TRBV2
ASTRQSGQETQY
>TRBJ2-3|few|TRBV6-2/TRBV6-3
ASRGSVDTQY
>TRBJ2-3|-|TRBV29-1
SVAVGGTDTQY
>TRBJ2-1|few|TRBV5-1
ASSPRVAGGHEQF
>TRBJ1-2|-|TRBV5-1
ASSVGDRLKLYGYT
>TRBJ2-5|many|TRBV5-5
ASRFLPGGRETQY
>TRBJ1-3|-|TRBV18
ASSPGGNTIY
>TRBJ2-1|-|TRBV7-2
ASSLVQGAGNEQF
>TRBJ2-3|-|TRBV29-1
SVDGGGRETDTQY
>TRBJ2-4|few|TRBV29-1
SVEGMNIQY
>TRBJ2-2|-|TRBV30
AWSVYMNTGELF
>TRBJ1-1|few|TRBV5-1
ASKEGTPNTEAF
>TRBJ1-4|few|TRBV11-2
ASSYGGLDLNEKLF
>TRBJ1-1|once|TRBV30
AWTRQGWTEAF
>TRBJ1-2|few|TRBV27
ASSATLGRDGYT
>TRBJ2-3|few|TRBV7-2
ASLRTRVADTQY
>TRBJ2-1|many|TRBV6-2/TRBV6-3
ASNQGAGQF
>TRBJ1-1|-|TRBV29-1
SVVKGQGAKEGGF
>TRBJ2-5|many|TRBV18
ASSPGIQETQY
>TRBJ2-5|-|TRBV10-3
AISDSPETQY
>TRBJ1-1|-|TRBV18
ASSPPSRGAEMNTEAF
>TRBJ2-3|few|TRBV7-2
ASSLYTPPQY
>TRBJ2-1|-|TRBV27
ASSNRDRGRNEQF
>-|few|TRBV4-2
ASNQGGTGKYEQY
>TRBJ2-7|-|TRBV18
ASSNDRYEQY
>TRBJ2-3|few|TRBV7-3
ASSRRDGTDTQY
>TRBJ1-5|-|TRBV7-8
ASTIGQGDSPSNQPQH
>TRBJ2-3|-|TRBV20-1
SAREIGRETDTQY
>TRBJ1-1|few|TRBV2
ASRVREISGTEAF
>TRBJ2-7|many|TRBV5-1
ASSLGGQTYEQY
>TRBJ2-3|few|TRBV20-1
SAPPTSSPTDTQY
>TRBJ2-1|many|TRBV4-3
ASSHLQRNEQF
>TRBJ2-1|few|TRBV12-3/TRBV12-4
ASRKRISSYNEQF
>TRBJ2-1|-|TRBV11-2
ASVITGGQGINEQF
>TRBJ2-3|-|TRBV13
ASSSVDLSTDTQY
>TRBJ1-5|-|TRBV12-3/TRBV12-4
ASRDTLSNQPQH
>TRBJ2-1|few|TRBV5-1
ASKAGERSYNEQF
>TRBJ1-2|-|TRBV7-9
ASSNHTDYGYT
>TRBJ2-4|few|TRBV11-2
ASSFPSGRIAKNIQY